This T cell receptor beta chain was sequenced during a study of neoadjuvant anti-PD-1 for oral cavity cancer. The wider study: Around day 43, patients without progression received a fourth nivolumab dose before surgery. General study points: Only three patients per response group were TCR-analyzed; validation needed.

On this clone: Its antigen is as yet unknown.

Using immunoSEQ multiplex PCR, the repertoire was profiled, and TCRdb retains in-frame clones only, with some absent. The sample includes tens of thousands of clones, around 83% of them seen just once. PBMCs were not maintained or expanded in culture before analysis. The source is a person between 40 and 85 years old with oral cavity squamous cell carcinoma. This specimen consisted of PBMCs, obtained before nivolumab (anti-PD-1) treatment.

The CDR3 spells CASSLYGGSSYNEQFF. In nucleotides, the CDR3 is TGTGCCAGCAGTTTATATGGCGGGAGCTCCTACAATGAGCAGTTCTTC. The chain is built from TRBV28 and TRBJ2-1, with TRBD2 identical over 7 bases. Germline trimming cut 1 base from V and 0 bases from J; bases unmatched to any gene: 3. Germline V lookup: CDR1 MDHEN, CDR2 SYDVKM. The CDR3 loop spans 16 amino acids.